Listed below are T cell receptor beta chains from one sample, sequenced in a study of blood T cell repertoires in COVID-19. This table comes from immunoSEQ multiplex PCR, and its TCRdb copy is limited to in-frame clones, with some not included. Among around 120,000 clones listed, 87% were seen once. Sequenced material: peripheral blood. The receptors were gathered from a human donor in a cohort sampled during active COVID-19. The CDR3 runs from the conserved cysteine through the conserved F or W. Fields, in order: V gene, D gene, J gene, clone size, CDR3 DNA, CDR3 protein. D genes are given only for firm matches. The size field is filled for only some rows; it gives once, few, many or a size class.

TRBV27,.,TRBJ2-7,.,TGTGCCAGCAGTTCTGGACGGGACTCCTACGAGCAGTACTTC,CASSSGRDSYEQYF
TRBV5-1,TRBD1,TRBJ1-2,.,TGCGCCAGCAGCCCGGGCGACAGGGAAGAATATGGCTACACCTTC,CASSPGDREEYGYTF
TRBV2,.,TRBJ2-1,.,TGTGCCAGCAGTGTGAGGATGGGAGGAAATGAGCAGTTCTTC,CASSVRMGGNEQFF
TRBV7-6,TRBD2,TRBJ2-7,once,TGTGCCAGCAGCTTAGGCGTAGCGGGGGGGACCGAGCAGTACTTC,CASSLGVAGGTEQYF
TRBV7-2,TRBD2,TRBJ2-3,once,TGTGCCAGCAGCTTAGATCGGCTAGCGGGGGGGGCCTCCACAGATACGCAGTATTTT,CASSLDRLAGGASTDTQYF
TRBV28,TRBD1,TRBJ2-1,.,TGTGCCAGCAGTTTAGGCTGGGGACAGGGGTACAATGAGCAGTTCTTC,CASSLGWGQGYNEQFF
TRBV6-5,TRBD2,TRBJ2-1,once,TGTGCCAGCAGTTTTCGGGGGGGGAAAATTGAGCAGTTCTTC,CASSFRGGKIEQFF
TRBV4-1,TRBD1,TRBJ2-2,.,TGCGCCAGCAGCCAAGATTTGACAGGGGTATATGACACCGGGGAGCTGTTTTTT,CASSQDLTGVYDTGELFF
TRBV14,.,TRBJ2-3,.,TGTGCCAGCAGCCCCAGATGGAGCACAGATACGCAGTATTTT,CASSPRWSTDTQYF
TRBV7-8,.,TRBJ2-7,.,TGTGCCAGCAAGCTCTCAGGTTTCACCTACGAGCAGTACTTC,CASKLSGFTYEQYF
TRBV13,.,TRBJ2-5,.,TGTGCCAGCAGCCCTCCTGTCTACGGGGGTATGGAAGAGACCCAGTACTTC,CASSPPVYGGMEETQYF
TRBV5-8,TRBD1,TRBJ1-5,.,TGTGCCAGCAGCTTGCTAGGGACAGCGCGTAATCAGCCCCAGCATTTT,CASSLLGTARNQPQHF
TRBV9,TRBD1,TRBJ1-5,.,TGTGCCAGCAGCGCGGACAGGGGGCTGGAGCAGCCCCAGCATTTT,CASSADRGLEQPQHF
TRBV6-5,TRBD1,TRBJ1-6,.,TGTGCCAGCAGTAGAACAGGGGGAGACGGTTCACCCCTCCACTTT,CASSRTGGDGSPLHF
TRBV5-1,TRBD1,TRBJ1-1,.,TGCGCCAGCAGCATTATAACAGGGGGTGAAGCTTTCTTT,CASSIITGGEAFF
TRBV28,TRBD2,TRBJ2-7,once,TGTGCCAGCAGCTACCATGTGACTAGCGGGAGCAGGTACGAGCAGTACTTC,CASSYHVTSGSRYEQYF
TRBV12-5,.,TRBJ2-7,.,TGTGCTAGTGGTTTGCAAGCGAGTAGCTACGAGCAGTACTTC,CASGLQASSYEQYF